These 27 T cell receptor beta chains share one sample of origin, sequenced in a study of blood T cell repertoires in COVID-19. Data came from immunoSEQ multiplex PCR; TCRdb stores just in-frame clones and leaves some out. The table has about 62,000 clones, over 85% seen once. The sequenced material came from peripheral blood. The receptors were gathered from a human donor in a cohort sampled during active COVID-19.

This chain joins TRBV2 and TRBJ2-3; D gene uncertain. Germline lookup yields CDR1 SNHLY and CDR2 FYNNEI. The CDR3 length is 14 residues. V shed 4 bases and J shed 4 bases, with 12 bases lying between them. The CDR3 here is CASSGGTSADTQYF. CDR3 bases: TGTGCCAGCAGTGGTGGTACATCCGCAGATACGCAGTATTTT.

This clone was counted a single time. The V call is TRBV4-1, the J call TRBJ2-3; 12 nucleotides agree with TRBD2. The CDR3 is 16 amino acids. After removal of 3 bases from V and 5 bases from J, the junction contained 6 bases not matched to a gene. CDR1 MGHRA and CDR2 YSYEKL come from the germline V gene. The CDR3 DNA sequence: TGCGCCAGCAGCCACCCGGGACTAGCGGGTGGAGATACGCAGTATTTT. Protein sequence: CASSHPGLAGGDTQYF.

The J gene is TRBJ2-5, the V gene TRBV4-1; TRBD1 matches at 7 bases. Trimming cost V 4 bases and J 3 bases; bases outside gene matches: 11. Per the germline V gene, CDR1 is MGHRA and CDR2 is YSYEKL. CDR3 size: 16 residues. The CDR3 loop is CASSPLTGLGKETQYF. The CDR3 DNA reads TGCGCCAGCAGCCCGTTGACAGGGTTGGGGAAAGAGACCCAGTACTTC.

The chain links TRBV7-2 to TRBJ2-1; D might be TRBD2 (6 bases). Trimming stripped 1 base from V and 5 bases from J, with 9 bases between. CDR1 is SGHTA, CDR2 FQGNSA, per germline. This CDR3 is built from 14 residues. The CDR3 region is CASSLVGGDNEQFF. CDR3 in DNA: TGTGCCAGCAGCTTAGTCGGAGGGGACAATGAGCAGTTCTTC.

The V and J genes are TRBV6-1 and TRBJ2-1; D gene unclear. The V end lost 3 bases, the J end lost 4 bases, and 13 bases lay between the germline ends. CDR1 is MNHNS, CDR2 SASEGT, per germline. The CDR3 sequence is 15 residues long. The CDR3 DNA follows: TGTGCCAGCAGTGAGTTGTTGCAGACATACAATGAGCAGTTCTTC. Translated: CASSELLQTYNEQFF.

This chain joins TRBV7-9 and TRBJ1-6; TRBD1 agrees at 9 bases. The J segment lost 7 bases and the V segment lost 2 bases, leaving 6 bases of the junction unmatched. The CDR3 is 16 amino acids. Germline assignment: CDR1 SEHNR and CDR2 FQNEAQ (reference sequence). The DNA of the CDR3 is TGTGCCAGCAGCTTAACCTCCGGGACAGGGAATTCACCCCTCCACTTT. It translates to CASSLTSGTGNSPLHF.

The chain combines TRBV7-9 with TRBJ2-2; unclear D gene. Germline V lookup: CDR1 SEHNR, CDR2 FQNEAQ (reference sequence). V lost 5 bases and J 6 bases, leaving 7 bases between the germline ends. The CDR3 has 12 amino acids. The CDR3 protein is CASSLKPGELFF. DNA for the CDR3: TGTGCCAGCAGCCTTAAGCCCGGGGAGCTGTTTTTT. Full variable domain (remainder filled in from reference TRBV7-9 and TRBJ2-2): DTGVSQNPRHKITKRGQNVTFRCDPISEHNRLYWYRQTLGQGPEFLTYFQNEAQLEKSRLLSDRFSAERPKGSFSTLEIQRTEQGDSAMYLCASSLKPGELFFGEGSRLTVL.

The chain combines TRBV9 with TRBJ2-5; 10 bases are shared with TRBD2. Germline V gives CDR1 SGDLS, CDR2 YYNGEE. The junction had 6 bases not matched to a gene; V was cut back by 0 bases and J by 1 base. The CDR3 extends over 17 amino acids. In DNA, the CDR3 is TGTGCCAGCAGCGTAGCTGGGACTAGCGTTCGCCAAGAGACCCAGTACTTC. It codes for CASSVAGTSVRQETQYF.

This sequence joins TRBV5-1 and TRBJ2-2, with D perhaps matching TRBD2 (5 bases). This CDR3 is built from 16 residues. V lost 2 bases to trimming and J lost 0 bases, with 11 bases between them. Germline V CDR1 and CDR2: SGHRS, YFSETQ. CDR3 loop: CASSFGLTSNTGELFF. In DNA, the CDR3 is TGCGCCAGCAGCTTTGGACTGACTTCGAACACCGGGGAGCTGTTTTTT.

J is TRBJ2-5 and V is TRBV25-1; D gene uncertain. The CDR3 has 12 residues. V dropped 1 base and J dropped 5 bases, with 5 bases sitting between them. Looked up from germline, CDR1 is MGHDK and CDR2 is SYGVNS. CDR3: CASSESRETQYF. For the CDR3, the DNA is TGTGCCAGCAGTGAATCCCGGGAGACCCAGTACTTC.

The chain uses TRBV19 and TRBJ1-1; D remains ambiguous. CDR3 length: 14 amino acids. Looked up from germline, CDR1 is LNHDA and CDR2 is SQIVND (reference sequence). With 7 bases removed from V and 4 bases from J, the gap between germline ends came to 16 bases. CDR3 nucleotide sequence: TGTGCCAGTACCCTTCGCGGGGTTGGCACTGAAGCTTTCTTT. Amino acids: CASTLRGVGTEAFF.

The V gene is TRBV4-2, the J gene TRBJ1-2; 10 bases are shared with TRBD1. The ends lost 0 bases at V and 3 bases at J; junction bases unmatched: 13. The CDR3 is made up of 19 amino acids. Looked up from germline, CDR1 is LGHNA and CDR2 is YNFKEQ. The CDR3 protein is CASSQDLTGTGAADYGYTF. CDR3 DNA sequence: TGTGCCAGCAGCCAAGATTTGACCGGGACAGGGGCCGCGGACTATGGCTACACCTTC.

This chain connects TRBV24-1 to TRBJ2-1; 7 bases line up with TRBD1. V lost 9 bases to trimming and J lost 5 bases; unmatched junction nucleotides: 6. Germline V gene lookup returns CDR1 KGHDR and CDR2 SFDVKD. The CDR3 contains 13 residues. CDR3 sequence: CATPGQLNNEQFF. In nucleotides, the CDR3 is TGTGCCACCCCGGGACAGTTAAACAATGAGCAGTTCTTC.

The CDR3 loop is CASSISGTSYQPQHF. The DNA for the CDR3 is TGTGCCAGCAGCATATCCGGGACAAGTTATCAGCCCCAGCATTTT. The gene calls are TRBV7-2 and TRBJ1-5; TRBD1 might be the D (6 bases). Trimming shortened V by 5 bases and J by 5 bases, and 16 bases separated the two germline ends. This CDR3 comprises 15 residues. Germline V CDR1 and CDR2: SGHTA, FQGNSA.

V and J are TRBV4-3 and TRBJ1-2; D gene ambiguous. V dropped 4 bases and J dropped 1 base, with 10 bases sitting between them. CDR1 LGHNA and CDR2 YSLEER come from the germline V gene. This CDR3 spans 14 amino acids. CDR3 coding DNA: TGCGCCAGCAGCCTAGCTGACGGTAACTATGGCTACACCTTC. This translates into CASSLADGNYGYTF.

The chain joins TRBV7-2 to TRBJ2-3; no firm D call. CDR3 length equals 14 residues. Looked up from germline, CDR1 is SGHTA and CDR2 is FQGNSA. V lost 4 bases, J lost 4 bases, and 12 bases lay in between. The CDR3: CASSSPRVADTQYF. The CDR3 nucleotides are TGTGCCAGCAGCTCCCCCCGGGTGGCAGATACGCAGTATTTT.

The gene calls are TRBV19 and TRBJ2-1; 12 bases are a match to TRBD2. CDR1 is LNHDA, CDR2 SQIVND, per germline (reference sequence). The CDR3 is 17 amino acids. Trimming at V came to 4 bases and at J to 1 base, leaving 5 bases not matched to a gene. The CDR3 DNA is TGTGCCAGTAGTACCCTAGCGGGGGGGTTGTCCTACAATGAGCAGTTCTTC. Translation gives CASSTLAGGLSYNEQFF.

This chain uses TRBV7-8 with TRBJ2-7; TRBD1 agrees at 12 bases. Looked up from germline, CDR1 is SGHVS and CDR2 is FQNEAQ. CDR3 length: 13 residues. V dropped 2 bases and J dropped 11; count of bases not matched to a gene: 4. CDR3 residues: CASSLPGQGAKYF. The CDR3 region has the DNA TGTGCCAGCAGCTTACCGGGACAGGGGGCAAAGTACTTC.

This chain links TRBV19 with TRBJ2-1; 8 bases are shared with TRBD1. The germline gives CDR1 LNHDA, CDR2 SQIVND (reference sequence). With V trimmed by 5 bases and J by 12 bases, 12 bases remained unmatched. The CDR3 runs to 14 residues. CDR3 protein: CASSPGQGNLVQFF. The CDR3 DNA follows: TGTGCCAGTAGTCCTGGACAGGGAAATTTGGTGCAGTTCTTC.

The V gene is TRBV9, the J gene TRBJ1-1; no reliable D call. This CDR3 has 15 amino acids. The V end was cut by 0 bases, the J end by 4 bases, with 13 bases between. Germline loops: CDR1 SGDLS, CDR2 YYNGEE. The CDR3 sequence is CASSVDGASLTEAFF. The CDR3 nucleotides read TGTGCCAGCAGCGTAGACGGTGCAAGTCTCACTGAAGCTTTCTTT.

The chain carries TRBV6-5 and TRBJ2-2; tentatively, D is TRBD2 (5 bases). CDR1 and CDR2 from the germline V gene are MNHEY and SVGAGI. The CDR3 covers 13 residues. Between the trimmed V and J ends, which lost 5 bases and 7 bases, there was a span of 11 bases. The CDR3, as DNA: TGTGCCAGCAGTCCTGATCGGGGCGGGGAGCTGTTTTTT. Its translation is CASSPDRGGELFF.

In DNA form, the CDR3 reads TGTGCCAGTAGTATACTAGCGGGGTCAATAGATACGCAGTATTTT. Translating it yields CASSILAGSIDTQYF. The chain recombines TRBV19 with TRBJ2-3; TRBD2 matches 9 bases. The J segment lost 5 bases and the V segment lost 2 bases, leaving 5 bases of the junction unmatched. Germline V CDR1 and CDR2: LNHDA, SQIVND (reference sequence). The CDR3 is 15 amino acids. The full variable domain, completed using reference TRBV19 and TRBJ2-3, is DGGITQSPKYLFRKEGQNVTLSCEQNLNHDAMYWYRQDPGQGLRLIYYSQIVNDFQKGDIAEGYSVSREKKESFPLTVTSAQKNPTAFYLCASSILAGSIDTQYFGPGTRLTVL.

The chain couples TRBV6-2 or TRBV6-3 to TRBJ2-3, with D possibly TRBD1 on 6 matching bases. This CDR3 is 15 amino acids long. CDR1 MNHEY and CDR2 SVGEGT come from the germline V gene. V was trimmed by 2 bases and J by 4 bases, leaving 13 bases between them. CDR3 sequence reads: CASSYGQGFADTQYF. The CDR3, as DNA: TGTGCCAGCAGTTACGGTCAGGGGTTCGCAGATACGCAGTATTTT.

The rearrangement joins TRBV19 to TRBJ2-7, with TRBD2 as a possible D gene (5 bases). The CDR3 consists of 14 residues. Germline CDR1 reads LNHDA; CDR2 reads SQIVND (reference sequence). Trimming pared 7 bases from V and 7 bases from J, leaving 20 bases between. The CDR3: CASTPDSRVEEQYF. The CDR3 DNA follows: TGTGCCAGTACCCCGGACTCGCGGGTCGAGGAGCAGTACTTC.

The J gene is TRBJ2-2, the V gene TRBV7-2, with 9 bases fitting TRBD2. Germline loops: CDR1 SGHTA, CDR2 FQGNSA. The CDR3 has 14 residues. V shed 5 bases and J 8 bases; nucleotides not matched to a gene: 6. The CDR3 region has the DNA TGTGCCAGCAGCCTGGCGGGGGGGAAGGGGGAGCTGTTTTTT. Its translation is CASSLAGGKGELFF.

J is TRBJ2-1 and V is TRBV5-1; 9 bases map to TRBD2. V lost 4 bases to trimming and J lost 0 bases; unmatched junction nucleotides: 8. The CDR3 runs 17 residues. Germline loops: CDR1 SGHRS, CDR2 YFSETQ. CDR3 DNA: TGCGCCAGCAGCAGTAGTAGCGGGAGTCCCTCCTACAATGAGCAGTTCTTC. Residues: CASSSSSGSPSYNEQFF.

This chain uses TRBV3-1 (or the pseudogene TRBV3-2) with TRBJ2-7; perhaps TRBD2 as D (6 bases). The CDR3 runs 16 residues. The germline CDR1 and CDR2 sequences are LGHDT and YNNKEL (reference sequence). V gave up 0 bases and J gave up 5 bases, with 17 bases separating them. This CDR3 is CASSQEARGIVNEQYF. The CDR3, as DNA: TGTGCCAGCAGCCAAGAGGCCCGGGGGATAGTCAACGAGCAGTACTTC.